This T cell receptor (beta chain) stems from a study of cytomegalovirus exposure and HLA in healthy donors. Study as a whole: In a previous analysis, more than 90 million unique TCR beta sequences were found from 150 million to 200 million T cells. Study-level findings and limits: Apart from CMV serostatus, no immune exposure information was available. TCR beta chains numbering approximately 150 were designated cytomegalovirus-associated.

The CDR3 length is 14 residues. Trimming removed 0 bases from V and 1 base from J, with 10 bases in between. Germline assignment: CDR1 GTSNPN and CDR2 SVGIG (reference sequence). Researchers ran the PCR with 60 Vbeta and 13 Jbeta primers. Data came from immunoSEQ multiplex PCR; TCRdb stores just in-frame clones and leaves some out. The sample lists approximately 180,000 clones, under 90% seen once, with 4.8% in the top ten. Points on this clone: Its antigen is not known.

The gene calls are TRBV30 and TRBJ2-7; D is ambiguous. The sequencing input was PBMCs. The sequence was obtained from a man younger than 35 in good health and CMV-seronegative. The CDR3 here is CAWSVETDSYEQYF. CDR3 coding DNA: TGTGCCTGGAGTGTTGAAACAGATTCCTACGAGCAGTACTTC.